This T cell receptor (beta chain) was recorded in a study of patients and donors after allogeneic stem cell transplantation. This clonotype was seen ten or more times. The CDR3 loop spans 14 amino acids. CDR1 is DFQATT, CDR2 SNEGSKA, per germline (reference sequence). The V gene end was trimmed by 0 bases and the J gene end by 2 bases; junction bases not matched to a gene: 2. One entry per CDR3 protein, called by TCRdb with MiXCR from the RT-PCR reads. The table lists 390,000 or so distinct CDR3 sequences, around 16% of them singletons. The sequenced material came from blood, either unsorted or a sorted T cell fraction (not recorded which). V gene TRBV20-1 combines with J gene TRBJ2-5; 8 positions match TRBD1. The TCR was taken from a human donor who was either an allogeneic HSCT recipient or a stem cell or donor lymphocyte infusion donor (not recorded which). It is not recorded whose cells these are; they may come from a transplant donor. The CDR3 loop reads CSARDYRGQETQYF. The CDR3 nucleotides read TGCAGTGCTAGAGATTACAGGGGGCAAGAGACCCAGTACTTC.